This TCR beta chain was sequenced in a study of blood T cell repertoires in COVID-19. Only in-frame clones appear in the TCRdb table, and some are missing; sequencing was by immunoSEQ multiplex PCR. Of 150,000 or so clones in the sample, 60% to 80% were seen once. V was shortened by 0 bases and J by 5 bases, with 17 bases between the two germline ends. This CDR3 is 17 amino acids long. CDR1 and CDR2 from the germline V gene are SGHAT and FQNNGV. Source material: PBMCs or T cells enriched from blood (not recorded which). V is TRBV11-2 and J is TRBJ2-1; possible D gene TRBD2, 5 bases. The source is a woman between 45 and 65 years old who had recovered from COVID-19. The CDR3 reads CASSLDFKRWGDNEQFF. The CDR3 DNA reads TGTGCCAGCAGCTTAGATTTCAAGCGGTGGGGTGACAATGAGCAGTTCTTC.